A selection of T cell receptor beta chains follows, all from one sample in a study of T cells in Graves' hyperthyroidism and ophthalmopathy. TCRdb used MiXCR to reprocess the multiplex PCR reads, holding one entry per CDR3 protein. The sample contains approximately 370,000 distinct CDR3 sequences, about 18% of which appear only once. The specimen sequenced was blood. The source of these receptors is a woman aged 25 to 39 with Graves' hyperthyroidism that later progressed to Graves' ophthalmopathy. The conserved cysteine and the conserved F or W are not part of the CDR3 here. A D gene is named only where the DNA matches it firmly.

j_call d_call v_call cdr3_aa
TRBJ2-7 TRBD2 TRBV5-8 ASTLKISGTSEQY
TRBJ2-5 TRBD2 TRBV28 ASSGREGEWETQY
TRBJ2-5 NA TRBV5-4 ASSGRTAEETQY
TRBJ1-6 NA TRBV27 ASSNYPPGGSGDSPLH
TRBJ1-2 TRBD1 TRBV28 ASSLLEGASYGYT
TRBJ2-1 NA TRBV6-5 ASSYSGGRGEQF
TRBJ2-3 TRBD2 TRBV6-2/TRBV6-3 ASRGTSYTDTQY
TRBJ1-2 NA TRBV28 ASGGHLTVNYGYT
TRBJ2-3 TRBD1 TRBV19 ASSSGQGISTDTQY
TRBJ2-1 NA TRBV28 ASRRADYNEQF
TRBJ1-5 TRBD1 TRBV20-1 SAPEYRDRGETNQPQH
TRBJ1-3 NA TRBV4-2 ASSQDRSSGNTIY
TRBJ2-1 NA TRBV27 ASSSRDNEQF
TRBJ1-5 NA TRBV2 ASRQTGLSNQPQH
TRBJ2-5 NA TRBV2 ASNRVVETQY
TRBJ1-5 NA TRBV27 ASSLFRSDNQPQH
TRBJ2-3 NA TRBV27 ASSPIRTDTQY
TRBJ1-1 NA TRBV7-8 ASSLGAGDEGAF
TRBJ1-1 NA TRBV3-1 ASSQGPGSAEAF
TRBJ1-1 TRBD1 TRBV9 ASSVEGGQGLDVKAF
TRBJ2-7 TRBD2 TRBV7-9 ASSIGLAGAEQY
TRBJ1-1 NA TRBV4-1 ASSQGPFRPEAF
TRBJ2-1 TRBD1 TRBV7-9 ASRTSYRGDEQF
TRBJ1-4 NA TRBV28 ASTPDATNEKLF
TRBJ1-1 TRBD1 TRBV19 ASSTNRGLDTEAF
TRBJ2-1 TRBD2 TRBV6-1 ASSLTSGKWDEQF
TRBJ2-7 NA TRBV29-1 SARTETATYEQY
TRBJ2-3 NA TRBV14 ASSQDGTYTQY
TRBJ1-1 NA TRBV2 ASAGGATLSTEAF
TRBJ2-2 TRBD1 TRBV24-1 ATSDPGQGASGELF
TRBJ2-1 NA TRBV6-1 ASTRRQNEQF
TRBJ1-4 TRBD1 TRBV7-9 ASSPMGQGNEKLF
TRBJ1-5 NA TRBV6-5 ASSYSIRGAARGQPQH
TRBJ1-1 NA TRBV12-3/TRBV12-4 ASRAGPGGRTEAF
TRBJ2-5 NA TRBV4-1 ASSPRPDGETQY
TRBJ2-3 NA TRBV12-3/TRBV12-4 ASSLGQGGSTDTQY
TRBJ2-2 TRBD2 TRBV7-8 ASSLAPSGGASGELF
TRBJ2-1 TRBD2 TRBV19 ASSRTSGPYNEQF
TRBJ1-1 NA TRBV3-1 ASSQGQENTEAF
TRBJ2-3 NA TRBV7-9 ASSLSTTDTQY
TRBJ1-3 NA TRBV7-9 ASSFTLNSGNTIY
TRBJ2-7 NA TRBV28 ASGRRGRAYEQY
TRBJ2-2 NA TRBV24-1 ATSAVRARTGELF
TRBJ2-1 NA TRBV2 ASSTSPGGGSEQF
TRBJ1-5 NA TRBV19 ATLPGFSNQPQH
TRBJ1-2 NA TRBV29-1 SVIGGANYGYT
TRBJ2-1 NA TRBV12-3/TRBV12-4 ASSFTVNEQF
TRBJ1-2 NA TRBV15 ATSRDRTNYGYT
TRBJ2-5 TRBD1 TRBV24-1 ATAEQGAGETQY
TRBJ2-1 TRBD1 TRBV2 ASFGQGGSYNEQF
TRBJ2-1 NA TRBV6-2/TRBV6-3 ARKGGPFDYNEQF
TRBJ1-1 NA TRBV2 ASSVGPNTEAF
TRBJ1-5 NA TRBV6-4 ASTGPNTRQPQH
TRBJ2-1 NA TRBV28 ASSWDQGNEQF
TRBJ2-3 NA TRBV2 ASSDPDTQY
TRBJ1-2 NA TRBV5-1 ASSGRGDSSGYT
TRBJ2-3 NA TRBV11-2 ASSLDGLSVTDTQY
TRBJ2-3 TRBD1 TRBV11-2 ASSLAGTVTDTQY
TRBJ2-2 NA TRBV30 AWRDYSDGELF